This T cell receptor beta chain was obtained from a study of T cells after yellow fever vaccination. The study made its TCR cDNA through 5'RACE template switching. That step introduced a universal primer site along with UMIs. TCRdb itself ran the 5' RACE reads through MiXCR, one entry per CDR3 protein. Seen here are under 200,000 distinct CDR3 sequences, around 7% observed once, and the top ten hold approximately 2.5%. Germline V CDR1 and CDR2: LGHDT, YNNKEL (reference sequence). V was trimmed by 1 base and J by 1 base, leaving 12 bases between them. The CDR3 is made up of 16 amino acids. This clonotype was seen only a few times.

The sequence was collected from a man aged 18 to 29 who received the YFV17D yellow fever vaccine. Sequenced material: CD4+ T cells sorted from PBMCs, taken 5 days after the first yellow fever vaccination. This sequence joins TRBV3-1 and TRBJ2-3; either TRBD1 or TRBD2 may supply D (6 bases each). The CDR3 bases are TGTGCCAGCAGCCAAGGGGGGCGGGGAGGCACAGATACGCAGTATTTT. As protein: CASSQGGRGGTDTQYF.